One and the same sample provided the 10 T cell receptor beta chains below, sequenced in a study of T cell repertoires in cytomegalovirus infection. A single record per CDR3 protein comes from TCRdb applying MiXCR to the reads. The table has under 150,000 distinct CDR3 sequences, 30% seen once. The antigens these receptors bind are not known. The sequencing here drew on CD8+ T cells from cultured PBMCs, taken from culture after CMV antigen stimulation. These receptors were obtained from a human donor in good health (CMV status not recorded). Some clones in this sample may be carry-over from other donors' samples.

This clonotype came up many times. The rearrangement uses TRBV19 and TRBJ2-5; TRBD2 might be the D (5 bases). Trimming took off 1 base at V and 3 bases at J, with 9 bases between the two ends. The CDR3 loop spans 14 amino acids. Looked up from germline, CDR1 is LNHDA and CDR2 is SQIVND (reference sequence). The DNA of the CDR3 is TGTGCCAGTAGTATAGGAGGGATCAAAGAGACCCAGTACTTC. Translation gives CASSIGGIKETQYF.

The CDR3 loop reads CASSSGGTIQYF. The CDR3, as DNA: TGTGCCAGCAGCTCCGGGGGGACCATTCAGTACTTC. The chain employs TRBV7-6 and TRBJ2-4; TRBD2 matches 7 bases. The CDR3 totals 12 residues. Trimming at V came to 4 bases and at J to 9 bases, leaving 3 bases not matched to a gene. The germline gives CDR1 SGHVS, CDR2 FNYEAQ.

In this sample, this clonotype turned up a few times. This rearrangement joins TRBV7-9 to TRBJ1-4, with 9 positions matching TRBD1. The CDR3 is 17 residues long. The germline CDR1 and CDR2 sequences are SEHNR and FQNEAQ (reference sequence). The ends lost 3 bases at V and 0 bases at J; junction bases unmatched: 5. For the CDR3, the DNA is TGTGCCAGCAGCTTCGGGACAGGGTACGCAACTAATGAAAAACTGTTTTTT. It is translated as CASSFGTGYATNEKLFF.

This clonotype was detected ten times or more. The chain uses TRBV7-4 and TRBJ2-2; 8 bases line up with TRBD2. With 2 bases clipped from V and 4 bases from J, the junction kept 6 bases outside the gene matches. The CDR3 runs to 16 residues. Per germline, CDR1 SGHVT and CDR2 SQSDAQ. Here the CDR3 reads CASSLRGGRSTGELFF. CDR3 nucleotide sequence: TGTGCCAGCAGCTTACGGGGGGGCCGGTCCACCGGGGAGCTGTTTTTT.

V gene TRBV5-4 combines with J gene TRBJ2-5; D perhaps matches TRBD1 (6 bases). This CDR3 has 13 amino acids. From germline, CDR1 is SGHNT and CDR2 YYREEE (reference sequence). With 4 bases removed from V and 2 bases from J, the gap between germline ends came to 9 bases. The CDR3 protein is CASSLDRQETQYF. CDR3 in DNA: TGTGCCAGCAGCCTGGACAGACAAGAGACCCAGTACTTC.

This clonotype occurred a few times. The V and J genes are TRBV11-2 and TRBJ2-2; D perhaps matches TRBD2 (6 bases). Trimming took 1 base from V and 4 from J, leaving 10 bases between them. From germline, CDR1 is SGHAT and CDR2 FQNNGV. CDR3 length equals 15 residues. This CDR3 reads CASSLGGVGTGELFF. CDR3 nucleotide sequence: TGTGCCAGCAGCTTAGGGGGGGTCGGCACCGGGGAGCTGTTTTTT.

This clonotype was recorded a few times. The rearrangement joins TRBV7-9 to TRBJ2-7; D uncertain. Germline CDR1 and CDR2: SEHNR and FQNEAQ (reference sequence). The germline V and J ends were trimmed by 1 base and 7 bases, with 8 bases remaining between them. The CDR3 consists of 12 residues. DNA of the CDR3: TGTGCCAGCAGCTTAGACGGTGATGAGCAGTACTTC. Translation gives CASSLDGDEQYF.

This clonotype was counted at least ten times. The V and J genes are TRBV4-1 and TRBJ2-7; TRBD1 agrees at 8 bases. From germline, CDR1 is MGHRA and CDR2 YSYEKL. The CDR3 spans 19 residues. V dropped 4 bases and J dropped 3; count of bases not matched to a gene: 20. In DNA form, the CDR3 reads TGCGCCAGCAGCCCCCGGGGACAGGCCCTTGGTGCTGACTACTACGAGCAGTACTTC. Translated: CASSPRGQALGADYYEQYF.

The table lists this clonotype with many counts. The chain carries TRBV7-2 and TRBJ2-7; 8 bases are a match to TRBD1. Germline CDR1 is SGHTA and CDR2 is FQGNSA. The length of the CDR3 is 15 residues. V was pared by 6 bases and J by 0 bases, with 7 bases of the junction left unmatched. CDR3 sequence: CASSTAGQASYEQYF. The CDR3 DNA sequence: TGTGCCAGCAGTACGGCGGGACAGGCCTCCTACGAGCAGTACTTC.

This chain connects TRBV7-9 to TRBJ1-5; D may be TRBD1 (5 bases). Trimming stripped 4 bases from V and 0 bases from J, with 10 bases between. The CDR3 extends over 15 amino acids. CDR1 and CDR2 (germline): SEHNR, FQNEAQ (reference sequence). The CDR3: CASSSTVNSNQPQHF. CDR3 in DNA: TGTGCCAGCAGCTCGACAGTGAATAGCAATCAGCCCCAGCATTTT.